This T cell receptor (beta chain) originates from a study of OX40 agonist ivuxolimab in advanced cancers. Germline loops: CDR1 MNHNS, CDR2 SASEGT. V lost 5 bases to trimming and J lost 6 bases; unmatched junction nucleotides: 5. The CDR3 has 13 residues. This clone came up once. The repertoire was sequenced with immunoSEQ multiplex PCR; TCRdb's copy has only in-frame clones and lacks some. The table records tens of thousands of clones, about 90% of them present only once. V gene TRBV6-1 combines with J gene TRBJ2-7, with 9 bases lining up with TRBD1. The sequence was collected from an adult with an advanced solid tumor such as melanoma, head and neck, liver or kidney cancer. The input for sequencing was CD4+ or CD8+ T cells sorted from blood, taken in a trial of the OX40 agonist ivuxolimab. The CDR3 coding sequence is TGTGCCAGCAGTTGGGGACAGGGAGGCGAGCAGTACTTC. Its protein product is CASSWGQGGEQYF.